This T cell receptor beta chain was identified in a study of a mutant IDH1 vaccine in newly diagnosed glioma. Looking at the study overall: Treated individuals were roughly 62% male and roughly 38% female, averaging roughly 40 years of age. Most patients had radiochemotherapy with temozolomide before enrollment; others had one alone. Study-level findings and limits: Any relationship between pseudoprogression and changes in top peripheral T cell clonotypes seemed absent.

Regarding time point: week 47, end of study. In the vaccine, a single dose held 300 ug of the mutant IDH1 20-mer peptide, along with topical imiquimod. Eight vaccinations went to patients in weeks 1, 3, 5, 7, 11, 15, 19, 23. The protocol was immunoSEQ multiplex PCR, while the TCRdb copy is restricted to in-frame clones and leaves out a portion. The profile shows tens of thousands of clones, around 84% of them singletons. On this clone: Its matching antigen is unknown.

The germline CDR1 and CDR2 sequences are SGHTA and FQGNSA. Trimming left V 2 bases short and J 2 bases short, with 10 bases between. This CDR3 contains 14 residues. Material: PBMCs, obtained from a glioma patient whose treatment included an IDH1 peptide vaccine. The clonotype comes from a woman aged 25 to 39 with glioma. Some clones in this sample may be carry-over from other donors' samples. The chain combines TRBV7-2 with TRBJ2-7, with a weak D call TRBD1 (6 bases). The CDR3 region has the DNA TGTGCCAGCAGCTTATCCGGGACACCCTACGAGCAGTACTTC. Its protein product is CASSLSGTPYEQYF.